This T cell receptor beta chain was sequenced for a study of shared clonotypes between healthy human individuals. The CDR3 sequence is 11 residues long. Between the trimmed V and J ends, which lost 6 bases and 3 bases, there was a span of 4 bases. The germline V gene encodes CDR1 MNHNY and CDR2 SVGAGI (reference sequence). Libraries were prepared by immunoSEQ multiplex PCR; TCRdb keeps only in-frame clonotypes and omits some of them. The sample holds under 2,500,000 clones, roughly 95% seen once. The rearrangement joins TRBV6-6 to TRBJ2-3; unclear D gene. The material sequenced was naive CD4+ T cells sorted from blood. Stated subset: CD45RA+ positively selected. The clonotype was recovered from a man in his late teens or twenties in good health. CDR3 DNA sequence: TGTGCCAGCAGGCGTACAGATACGCAGTATTTT. Amino acids: CASRRTDTQYF.